This T cell receptor (beta chain) was recovered during a study of T and B cells in COVID-19 patients. In the study overall: The recovered cohort's median age was 34 years, versus 55 to 70 years in active infection. Of around 20 active-infection patients, approximately 18 carried comorbidities linked to unfavorable COVID-19 outcome.

Study conclusions and caveats: No sequencing was yet done of CD4+, regulatory or CD8+ subsets, or of SARS-CoV-2-responsive or tetramer+ sorted cells.

Trimming cost V 4 bases and J 1 base, with 11 bases left between them. The CDR3 consists of 14 residues. The germline V gene encodes CDR1 SGHRS and CDR2 YFSETQ. TRB rearrangements were amplified by multiplex PCR with BIOMED2 TRB-A/B primers. TCRdb recomputed calls from the multiplex PCR reads with MiXCR, one row per CDR3 protein. The sample includes several thousand distinct CDR3 sequences, roughly 23% seen only once; the top ten take approximately 3.5%. This clonotype was detected only a few times. The antigen remains undetermined. TRB was amplified from about 240-490 ng of blood genomic DNA. The chain links TRBV5-1 to TRBJ1-1; no clear D. This clonotype was obtained from a human donor with active COVID-19. Source material: blood. CDR3 residues: CASSQAKANTEAFF. DNA of the CDR3: TGCGCCAGCAGCCAAGCGAAGGCGAACACTGAAGCTTTCTTT.